Presented here are 7 T cell receptor beta chains from one specimen sequenced in a study of blood T cell repertoires in COVID-19. Method: immunoSEQ multiplex PCR; TCRdb's copy keeps in-frame clones and lacks some. Here the sample spans roughly 91,000 clones, about 83% being singletons. The material sequenced was peripheral blood. The receptors originated from a man between 65 and 85 years old with active or convalescent COVID-19.

In this sample, this clone is medium-sized. The rearrangement links TRBV4-1 to TRBJ1-5, with TRBD1 as a possible D gene (6 bases). Germline V gene sequence: CDR1 MGHRA, CDR2 YSYEKL. The CDR3 is made up of 14 amino acids. Trimming removed 2 bases from V and 6 bases from J, with 11 bases in between. CDR3 sequence: CASSQQGIGQPQHF. CDR3 nucleotide sequence: TGCGCCAGCAGCCAACAGGGGATCGGTCAGCCCCAGCATTTT.

The V gene is TRBV11-2, the J gene TRBJ2-7; D is possibly TRBD1 (5 bases). Germline CDR1 SGHAT, CDR2 FQNNGV. The CDR3 is 15 residues long. V lost 5 bases, J lost 6 bases, and 20 bases lay in between. CDR3 residues: CASSPLKGRKGEQYF. For the CDR3, the DNA is TGTGCCAGCAGCCCCCTAAAGGGGCGGAAGGGCGAGCAGTACTTC.

The V call is TRBV6-5, the J call TRBJ2-2; D perhaps matches TRBD1 (6 bases). The CDR3 contains 14 residues. Per germline, CDR1 MNHEY and CDR2 SVGAGI. With 7 bases removed from V and 4 bases from J, the gap between germline ends came to 13 bases. CDR3 loop: CASTLTGSTGELFF. The CDR3 DNA is TGTGCCAGCACTCTTACAGGGTCCACCGGGGAGCTGTTTTTT.

This chain links TRBV9 with TRBJ2-1; 11 bases match TRBD2. This CDR3 spans 15 amino acids. Trimming took 4 bases from V and 8 from J; bases not matched to a gene: 8. Germline V gives CDR1 SGDLS, CDR2 YYNGEE. CDR3 sequence (DNA): TGTGCCAGCAGCTACTCTAGCGGGGGGTTCGATGAGCAGTTCTTC. It yields the protein CASSYSSGGFDEQFF. The entire variable domain, with the rest obtained from reference TRBV9 and TRBJ2-1, is as follows: DSGVTQTPKHLITATGQRVTLRCSPRSGDLSVYWYQQSLDQGLQFLIQYYNGEERAKGNILERFSAQQFPDLHSELNLSSLELGDSALYFCASSYSSGGFDEQFFGPGTRLTVL.

CDR3 coding DNA: TGTGCCAGCAGCCCTGACAGGGGTAGGGACACCATATATTTT. Amino acids: CASSPDRGRDTIYF. V and J are TRBV7-9 and TRBJ1-3, with TRBD1 matching over 8 bases. The CDR3 sequence is 14 residues long. Germline lookup yields CDR1 SEHNR and CDR2 FQNEAQ (reference sequence). J was trimmed by 8 bases and V by 5 bases; bases with no gene match: 8. Full variable domain (rest looked up from reference TRBV7-9 and TRBJ1-3): DTGVSQNPRHKITKRGQNVTFRCDPISEHNRLYWYRQTLGQGPEFLTYFQNEAQLEKSRLLSDRFSAERPKGSFSTLEIQRTEQGDSAMYLCASSPDRGRDTIYFGEGSWLTVV.

The V call is TRBV10-3, the J call TRBJ2-7; 7 bases align to TRBD1. The CDR3 is 15 amino acids. The J segment lost 5 bases and the V segment lost 3 bases, leaving 10 bases of the junction unmatched. Germline V lookup: CDR1 ENHRY, CDR2 SYGVKD. This chain's CDR3 is CAISEVGGSGNEQYF. In DNA form, the CDR3 reads TGTGCCATCAGTGAAGTAGGGGGCTCGGGAAACGAGCAGTACTTC.

The chain uses TRBV28 and TRBJ1-2, with 7 bases that match TRBD1. Germline lookup yields CDR1 MDHEN and CDR2 SYDVKM. Trimming removed 8 bases from V and 8 bases from J; junction bases left unmatched: 17. The CDR3 has 15 residues. In nucleotides, the CDR3 is TGTGCCAGCCAGCGGGCAGGACAGGTCCTTAGGGGCTACACCTTC. It translates to CASQRAGQVLRGYTF.